These T cell receptor beta chains were read from a single sample in a study of fetal regulatory T cell absence and autoimmunity. Sequenced by immunoSEQ multiplex PCR; TCRdb stores in-frame clones only, minus some. The table shows 95,000 or so clones, with approximately 75% occurring only once. The source material was pancreas tissue. The source of these receptors is a male donor with IPEX syndrome. CDR3s include the opening cysteine and the closing phenylalanine or tryptophan. Fields, in order: CDR3 DNA, CDR3 protein, J gene, V gene, clone size, D gene. D genes are given only for firm matches. Clone size is not always given. Where it is, it says once, few, many or a class for expanded clones.

CDR3nt: TGTGCCAGCAGCCGAAGGACCGCGCCCGGCTATGGCTACACCTTC; CDR3aa: CASSRRTAPGYGYTF; j_gene: TRBJ1-2; v_gene: TRBV6-5; abundance: -; d_gene: -
CDR3nt: TGTGCCAGCAGCCGCATGAGGGTCCAAGAGACCCAGTACTTC; CDR3aa: CASSRMRVQETQYF; j_gene: TRBJ2-5; v_gene: TRBV7-9; abundance: -; d_gene: -
CDR3nt: TGTGCCAGCTCACCGTGGGGCAGGGACGGCTCTGGAAACACCATATATTTT; CDR3aa: CASSPWGRDGSGNTIYF; j_gene: TRBJ1-3; v_gene: TRBV18; abundance: -; d_gene: -
CDR3nt: TGTGCCATCAGTGAGTTTGACTATGGCTACACCTTC; CDR3aa: CAISEFDYGYTF; j_gene: TRBJ1-2; v_gene: TRBV10-3; abundance: few; d_gene: -
CDR3nt: TGTGCCAGCAGCTTAGATGGGGCGGGAGCCGGGGATGGGGCCAACGTCCTGACTTTC; CDR3aa: CASSLDGAGAGDGANVLTF; j_gene: TRBJ2-6; v_gene: TRBV13; abundance: -; d_gene: TRBD2
CDR3nt: TGTGCCAGCAGTCCCTGGCGGCGGGAGGGGCGGGAGCAGTACTTC; CDR3aa: CASSPWRREGREQYF; j_gene: TRBJ2-7; v_gene: TRBV6-5; abundance: -; d_gene: TRBD2
CDR3nt: TGTGCCAGCAGCCTCGCTTTCAGCGAGCAGTACTTC; CDR3aa: CASSLAFSEQYF; j_gene: TRBJ2-7; v_gene: TRBV11-2; abundance: few; d_gene: -
CDR3nt: TGTGCCAGCAGCCAAGATTGGAACTCCCGGAGGACAGATACGCAGTATTTT; CDR3aa: CASSQDWNSRRTDTQYF; j_gene: TRBJ2-3; v_gene: TRBV14; abundance: -; d_gene: -
CDR3nt: TGTGCCATCAGTGAGTCATGGGGAAGGCTTTCCTACGAGCAGTACTTC; CDR3aa: CAISESWGRLSYEQYF; j_gene: TRBJ2-7; v_gene: TRBV10-3; abundance: -; d_gene: -
CDR3nt: TGTGCCAGTAGTATAGTTAGGGGGGAAGGTCAGCCCCAGCATTTT; CDR3aa: CASSIVRGEGQPQHF; j_gene: TRBJ1-5; v_gene: TRBV19; abundance: -; d_gene: -
CDR3nt: TGTGCCAGCAGCCAAGCGTCGAGAGGGGGCCATGCCTACGAGCAGTACTTC; CDR3aa: CASSQASRGGHAYEQYF; j_gene: TRBJ2-7; v_gene: TRBV4-2; abundance: once; d_gene: TRBD1
CDR3nt: TGTGCCAGCAGCTTGGACCACTACGAGCAGTACTTC; CDR3aa: CASSLDHYEQYF; j_gene: TRBJ2-7; v_gene: TRBV5-4; abundance: few; d_gene: -
CDR3nt: TGCGCCAGCAGCCCGAGCCGGGCCTATGGCTACACCTTC; CDR3aa: CASSPSRAYGYTF; j_gene: TRBJ1-2; v_gene: TRBV5-1; abundance: many; d_gene: -
CDR3nt: TGTGCCAGCAGCATCGGACTAGCGGGAACAAACACAGATACGCAGTATTTT; CDR3aa: CASSIGLAGTNTDTQYF; j_gene: TRBJ2-3; v_gene: TRBV7-6; abundance: -; d_gene: TRBD2
CDR3nt: TGCAGCGTTGGGAGCGGGAGCTCCTACAATGAGCAGTTCTTC; CDR3aa: CSVGSGSSYNEQFF; j_gene: TRBJ2-1; v_gene: TRBV29-1; abundance: -; d_gene: TRBD2
CDR3nt: TGTGCCACCAGCCGCGGCGGGGGGGGCGAGACCCAGTACTTC; CDR3aa: CATSRGGGGETQYF; j_gene: TRBJ2-5; v_gene: TRBV15; abundance: few; d_gene: TRBD2
CDR3nt: TGTGCCAGCAGCCGGACAGGGGAAGCTTTCTTT; CDR3aa: CASSRTGEAFF; j_gene: TRBJ1-1; v_gene: TRBV2; abundance: -; d_gene: TRBD1
CDR3nt: TGTGCCAGCAGTTTCGGGACTAGCGGGAGTATGAATACGCAGTATTTT; CDR3aa: CASSFGTSGSMNTQYF; j_gene: TRBJ2-3; v_gene: TRBV27; abundance: once; d_gene: TRBD2
CDR3nt: TGCGCCAGCAGCTCGGACAGGAGCCAAGAGACCCAGTACTTC; CDR3aa: CASSSDRSQETQYF; j_gene: TRBJ2-5; v_gene: TRBV5-1; abundance: -; d_gene: TRBD1
CDR3nt: TGTGCCAGCAGCTTAGGGGGAAACACCATATATTTT; CDR3aa: CASSLGGNTIYF; j_gene: TRBJ1-3; v_gene: TRBV11-2; abundance: -; d_gene: -
CDR3nt: TGCGCCAGCAGCTTGATAGGGGGGTATGGCTACACCTTC; CDR3aa: CASSLIGGYGYTF; j_gene: TRBJ1-2; v_gene: TRBV5-1; abundance: -; d_gene: -
CDR3nt: TGCGCCAGCAGGACAAGCGGGCGCCAAGAGACCCAGTACTTC; CDR3aa: CASRTSGRQETQYF; j_gene: TRBJ2-5; v_gene: TRBV10-2; abundance: -; d_gene: -
CDR3nt: TGTGCCAGCAGCTTAGTGGGTAGTAACTATGGCTACACCTTC; CDR3aa: CASSLVGSNYGYTF; j_gene: TRBJ1-2; v_gene: TRBV7-9; abundance: -; d_gene: -
CDR3nt: TGTGCCAGCAGCCCCTCGGGGGGGATTTACGAGCAGTACTTC; CDR3aa: CASSPSGGIYEQYF; j_gene: TRBJ2-7; v_gene: TRBV7-2; abundance: -; d_gene: TRBD2
CDR3nt: TGTGCCAGCAGTGAATGGGGCACTGAAGCTTTCTTT; CDR3aa: CASSEWGTEAFF; j_gene: TRBJ1-1; v_gene: TRBV2; abundance: -; d_gene: -
CDR3nt: TGTGCCAGCAGTTTGGGGAGGGGGCGAAATTCACCCCTCCACTTT; CDR3aa: CASSLGRGRNSPLHF; j_gene: TRBJ1-6; v_gene: TRBV27; abundance: -; d_gene: TRBD1
CDR3nt: TGTGCCATCAGTGAATCGGGACTAGCCGGGGGCGAGCAGTACTTC; CDR3aa: CAISESGLAGGEQYF; j_gene: TRBJ2-7; v_gene: TRBV10-3; abundance: -; d_gene: TRBD2